Listed below are T cell receptor beta chains from one sample, sequenced in a study of cytomegalovirus exposure and HLA in healthy donors. Profiling relied on immunoSEQ multiplex PCR, and the TCRdb table lists in-frame clones only, not all of them. Among fewer than 250,000 clones listed, more than 60% were seen once. The sequencing sample was made of PBMCs. All receptors come from a girl aged 2 to 9 in good health and CMV-seronegative. CDR3s include the opening cysteine and the closing phenylalanine or tryptophan. The D gene is left open where the match is weak. Clone size is given for some rows only: seen once, a few or many times, or a class if the clone is expanded.

CDR3aa: CASSPKSLAGRYNEQFF; CDR3nt: TGCGCCAGCAGCCCTAAATCGCTAGCGGGGAGATACAATGAGCAGTTCTTC; v_gene: TRBV5-1; j_gene: TRBJ2-1; abundance: -; d_gene: TRBD2
CDR3aa: CASMSASTGELFF; CDR3nt: TGTGCCAGCATGTCCGCGAGCACCGGGGAGCTGTTTTTT; v_gene: TRBV5-4; j_gene: TRBJ2-2; abundance: once; d_gene: -
CDR3aa: CASSFPGVQTQYF; CDR3nt: TGTGCCAGCAGCTTCCCAGGCGTGCAGACCCAGTACTTC; v_gene: TRBV5-8; j_gene: TRBJ2-5; abundance: -; d_gene: -
CDR3aa: CASWDRFPRSGYTF; CDR3nt: TGTGCCAGTTGGGACAGATTTCCACGAAGTGGCTACACCTTC; v_gene: TRBV27; j_gene: TRBJ1-2; abundance: -; d_gene: TRBD1
CDR3aa: CASSPGTGGKLFF; CDR3nt: TGTGCCAGCTCACCGGGGACAGGGGGAAAACTGTTTTTT; v_gene: TRBV18; j_gene: TRBJ1-4; abundance: once; d_gene: TRBD1
CDR3aa: CASSPILTGANEKLFF; CDR3nt: TGCGCCAGCAGTCCCATCCTGACAGGGGCGAATGAAAAACTGTTTTTT; v_gene: TRBV23-1; j_gene: TRBJ1-4; abundance: -; d_gene: TRBD1
CDR3aa: CASSSLYEQYF; CDR3nt: TGTGCCAGCAGCTCCTTATACGAGCAGTACTTC; v_gene: TRBV5-6; j_gene: TRBJ2-7; abundance: -; d_gene: -
CDR3aa: CASSLSSLRTEAFF; CDR3nt: TGCGCCAGCAGCCTCTCCTCCCTAAGAACTGAAGCTTTCTTT; v_gene: TRBV4-1; j_gene: TRBJ1-1; abundance: -; d_gene: -
CDR3aa: CASSTPAGVEETQYF; CDR3nt: TGTGCCAGCAGTACCCCAGCAGGGGTGGAAGAGACCCAGTACTTC; v_gene: TRBV6-5; j_gene: TRBJ2-5; abundance: -; d_gene: -
CDR3aa: CASSWTGGANEAFF; CDR3nt: TGCGCCAGCAGCTGGACAGGGGGCGCGAATGAAGCTTTCTTT; v_gene: TRBV5-1; j_gene: TRBJ1-1; abundance: -; d_gene: TRBD1
CDR3aa: CASSSSYRGNTEAFF; CDR3nt: TGTGCCAGCAGCTCATCTTACAGGGGAAACACTGAAGCTTTCTTT; v_gene: TRBV7-9; j_gene: TRBJ1-1; abundance: once; d_gene: TRBD1
CDR3aa: CASLDGSYGYTF; CDR3nt: TGTGCCAGTTTAGACGGGAGCTATGGCTACACCTTC; v_gene: TRBV18; j_gene: TRBJ1-2; abundance: -; d_gene: -
CDR3aa: CASSLKPSGNTIYF; CDR3nt: TGTGCCAGCAGCCTTAAACCCAGTGGAAACACCATATATTTT; v_gene: TRBV6-1; j_gene: TRBJ1-3; abundance: -; d_gene: -
CDR3aa: CASSFRQGYYTF; CDR3nt: TGTGCCAGTAGTTTTCGACAGGGGTACTACACCTTC; v_gene: TRBV19; j_gene: TRBJ1-2; abundance: -; d_gene: TRBD1
CDR3aa: CASSSLAGGSDTQYF; CDR3nt: TGTGCCAGCAGTTCTCTAGCGGGGGGATCAGATACGCAGTATTTT; v_gene: TRBV7-3; j_gene: TRBJ2-3; abundance: -; d_gene: TRBD2
CDR3aa: CASSLAVGAANSYEQYF; CDR3nt: TGTGCCAGCAGCTTGGCCGTGGGGGCGGCCAACTCCTACGAGCAGTACTTC; v_gene: TRBV13; j_gene: TRBJ2-7; abundance: -; d_gene: -
CDR3aa: CASSFPTRRGPSNEQFF; CDR3nt: TGTGCCAGCAGCTTCCCGACGCGCAGGGGCCCGTCCAATGAGCAGTTCTTC; v_gene: TRBV7-9; j_gene: TRBJ2-1; abundance: -; d_gene: -
CDR3aa: CASLEGGGELFF; CDR3nt: TGTGCCAGTCTCGAGGGAGGGGGGGAGCTGTTTTTT; v_gene: TRBV19; j_gene: TRBJ2-2; abundance: -; d_gene: TRBD2
CDR3aa: CASSLRSSSTSRETQYF; CDR3nt: TGTGCCAGCAGCTTGCGAAGTAGCAGTACTAGCAGAGAGACCCAGTACTTC; v_gene: TRBV5-6; j_gene: TRBJ2-5; abundance: -; d_gene: -
CDR3aa: CASSLDWPWTRSYEQYF; CDR3nt: TGTGCCAGCAGCTTAGATTGGCCGTGGACTAGGTCATACGAGCAGTACTTC; v_gene: TRBV11-2; j_gene: TRBJ2-7; abundance: -; d_gene: TRBD2
CDR3aa: CASSVVLWEGEQFF; CDR3nt: TGTGCCAGCAGCGTAGTTCTGTGGGAGGGTGAGCAGTTCTTC; v_gene: TRBV9; j_gene: TRBJ2-1; abundance: -; d_gene: TRBD2
CDR3aa: CASSLVTGSEKLFF; CDR3nt: TGTGCCAGCAGCTTAGTCACAGGGAGTGAAAAACTGTTTTTT; v_gene: TRBV7-2; j_gene: TRBJ1-4; abundance: -; d_gene: -
CDR3aa: CASSQDMGTGGRTDTQYF; CDR3nt: TGTGCCAGCAGCCAAGATATGGGGACAGGGGGCAGGACAGATACGCAGTATTTT; v_gene: TRBV4-2; j_gene: TRBJ2-3; abundance: -; d_gene: TRBD1
CDR3aa: CASSSMRGQFQFNYGYTF; CDR3nt: TGCGCCAGCAGCTCTATGAGGGGACAGTTCCAATTCAACTATGGCTACACCTTC; v_gene: TRBV5-1; j_gene: TRBJ1-2; abundance: -; d_gene: TRBD1
CDR3aa: CASSPGLAGDEQFF; CDR3nt: TGTGCCAGCAGCCCAGGACTAGCGGGAGACGAGCAGTTCTTC; v_gene: TRBV5-6; j_gene: TRBJ2-1; abundance: -; d_gene: TRBD2
CDR3aa: CASSSGFGSPLHF; CDR3nt: TGTGCCAGCAGTTCAGGGTTCGGTTCACCCCTCCACTTT; v_gene: TRBV6-5; j_gene: TRBJ1-6; abundance: -; d_gene: -
CDR3aa: CASSPRTGIYGYTF; CDR3nt: TGTGCCAGCTCACCACGGACGGGGATCTATGGCTACACCTTC; v_gene: TRBV18; j_gene: TRBJ1-2; abundance: -; d_gene: -
CDR3aa: CASRPGLANTGELFF; CDR3nt: TGTGCCAGCAGGCCGGGACTAGCAAACACCGGGGAGCTGTTTTTT; v_gene: TRBV6-5; j_gene: TRBJ2-2; abundance: -; d_gene: TRBD2
CDR3aa: CASSLMSEGTEAFF; CDR3nt: TGTGCCAGCAGCTTAATGTCAGAGGGCACTGAAGCTTTCTTT; v_gene: TRBV5-4; j_gene: TRBJ1-1; abundance: few; d_gene: -
CDR3aa: CASSKDRGPYNEQFF; CDR3nt: TGTGCCAGCAGCAAAGACAGGGGCCCTTACAATGAGCAGTTCTTC; v_gene: TRBV2; j_gene: TRBJ2-1; abundance: -; d_gene: TRBD1
CDR3aa: CASSFGGGQPQHF; CDR3nt: TGTGCCAGCAGCTTCGGGGGTGGACAGCCCCAGCATTTT; v_gene: TRBV5-6; j_gene: TRBJ1-5; abundance: -; d_gene: -
CDR3aa: CASSLDIILGYTF; CDR3nt: TGTGCCAGCAGCTTAGATATTATCCTGGGCTACACCTTC; v_gene: TRBV7-2; j_gene: TRBJ1-2; abundance: -; d_gene: -
CDR3aa: CASSRGQGTTDTQYF; CDR3nt: TGTGCCAGCAGCAGAGGACAGGGGACCACAGATACGCAGTATTTT; v_gene: TRBV13; j_gene: TRBJ2-3; abundance: -; d_gene: TRBD1
CDR3aa: CASRVHNQPQHF; CDR3nt: TGTGCCAGTAGGGTACACAATCAGCCCCAGCATTTT; v_gene: TRBV19; j_gene: TRBJ1-5; abundance: -; d_gene: -
CDR3aa: CASSQVGGWNEQYF; CDR3nt: TGTGCCAGCAGCCAAGTTGGGGGGTGGAACGAGCAGTACTTC; v_gene: TRBV4-2; j_gene: TRBJ2-7; abundance: -; d_gene: -
CDR3aa: CASSPQGSNSPLHF; CDR3nt: TGTGCCAGCAGCCCTCAAGGGAGTAATTCACCCCTCCACTTT; v_gene: TRBV7-9; j_gene: TRBJ1-6; abundance: -; d_gene: -
CDR3aa: CASSPSFGYGYTF; CDR3nt: TGTGCCAGCTCACCATCCTTCGGGTATGGCTACACCTTC; v_gene: TRBV18; j_gene: TRBJ1-2; abundance: -; d_gene: -
CDR3aa: CASSYSSYNEQFF; CDR3nt: TGTGCCAGCAGTTATAGCTCCTACAATGAGCAGTTCTTC; v_gene: TRBV27; j_gene: TRBJ2-1; abundance: -; d_gene: -
CDR3aa: CASSWRQGADGYTF; CDR3nt: TGTGCCAGCAGCTGGAGACAGGGGGCTGATGGCTACACCTTC; v_gene: TRBV7-9; j_gene: TRBJ1-2; abundance: few; d_gene: TRBD1
CDR3aa: CASSLASASSYNSPLHF; CDR3nt: TGTGCCAGCAGCTTGGCCTCGGCTAGCTCCTATAATTCACCCCTCCACTTT; v_gene: TRBV5-6; j_gene: TRBJ1-6; abundance: -; d_gene: -
CDR3aa: CASSELGVEAFF; CDR3nt: TGTGCCAGCAGTGAATTAGGAGTAGAAGCTTTCTTT; v_gene: TRBV6-1; j_gene: TRBJ1-1; abundance: -; d_gene: -
CDR3aa: CSAGTDTQYF; CDR3nt: TGCAGTGCCGGGACAGATACGCAGTATTTT; v_gene: TRBV20-1; j_gene: TRBJ2-3; abundance: -; d_gene: -
CDR3aa: CASSPVGGTRGGYGYTF; CDR3nt: TGTGCCAGCAGCCCTGTTGGGGGCACCAGGGGCGGCTATGGCTACACCTTC; v_gene: TRBV7-8; j_gene: TRBJ1-2; abundance: -; d_gene: -
CDR3aa: CASSFLPGSAGELFF; CDR3nt: TGTGCCAGCAGTTTCCTCCCGGGGAGTGCCGGGGAGCTGTTTTTT; v_gene: TRBV27; j_gene: TRBJ2-2; abundance: -; d_gene: -
CDR3aa: CASSREGGEETQYF; CDR3nt: TGTGCCAGCAGCCGAGAGGGGGGGGAGGAGACCCAGTACTTC; v_gene: TRBV5-6; j_gene: TRBJ2-5; abundance: -; d_gene: -
CDR3aa: CASSLGQGATIGELFF; CDR3nt: TGTGCCAGCAGCTTAGGACAGGGGGCTACGATCGGGGAGCTGTTTTTT; v_gene: TRBV7-2; j_gene: TRBJ2-2; abundance: -; d_gene: TRBD1
CDR3aa: CSSSSPGPEAFF; CDR3nt: TGTTCCAGCAGCTCGCCAGGCCCTGAAGCTTTCTTT; v_gene: TRBV7-9; j_gene: TRBJ1-1; abundance: -; d_gene: -
CDR3aa: CASSVEGTSGRALYEQYF; CDR3nt: TGTGCCAGCAGCGTAGAAGGGACTAGCGGGAGGGCTCTCTACGAGCAGTACTTC; v_gene: TRBV9; j_gene: TRBJ2-7; abundance: -; d_gene: TRBD2
CDR3aa: CASSFEARKSTDTQYF; CDR3nt: TGTGCCAGCAGCTTCGAGGCCCGGAAAAGCACAGATACGCAGTATTTT; v_gene: TRBV7-3; j_gene: TRBJ2-3; abundance: -; d_gene: -
CDR3aa: CASRPGTNTDTQYF; CDR3nt: TGTGCCAGCAGACCCGGGACTAACACAGATACGCAGTATTTT; v_gene: TRBV6-5; j_gene: TRBJ2-3; abundance: -; d_gene: TRBD2
CDR3aa: CASSLGGNTIYF; CDR3nt: TGTGCCAGCAGCTTGGGGGGCAACACCATATATTTT; v_gene: TRBV5-6; j_gene: TRBJ1-3; abundance: once; d_gene: -
CDR3aa: CASSSYLTGAGNTIYF; CDR3nt: TGTGCCAGCAGTTCTTACCTCACGGGAGCTGGAAACACCATATATTTT; v_gene: TRBV27; j_gene: TRBJ1-3; abundance: -; d_gene: -
CDR3aa: CASSPLGREVGYTF; CDR3nt: TGTGCCAGCAGCCCCCTTGGTAGGGAGGTAGGCTACACCTTC; v_gene: TRBV7-6; j_gene: TRBJ1-2; abundance: -; d_gene: -
CDR3aa: CASSAISSGGLQETQYF; CDR3nt: TGTGCCAGTAGTGCTATTTCTAGCGGGGGCCTCCAAGAGACCCAGTACTTC; v_gene: TRBV19; j_gene: TRBJ2-5; abundance: -; d_gene: TRBD2
CDR3aa: CASSLDRGRYEQYF; CDR3nt: TGTGCCAGCAGCTTGGACAGGGGGCGTTACGAGCAGTACTTC; v_gene: TRBV5-4; j_gene: TRBJ2-7; abundance: -; d_gene: TRBD1